This TCR beta chain was identified in a study of radiotherapy plus CTLA-4 blockade in lung cancer. TCRdb's copy holds only in-frame clones and misses some; the assay was immunoSEQ multiplex PCR. The repertoire holds roughly 48,000 clones, around 83% seen once, with 2.5% to 4% in the top ten. This CDR3 is 16 amino acids long. V lost 2 bases to trimming and J lost 5 bases, with 19 bases between them. Germline V gives CDR1 SGHKS, CDR2 YYEKEE (reference sequence). This receptor was identified in a human donor with non-small cell lung cancer who had stable disease on radiotherapy plus ipilimumab. Here the sequenced sample was peripheral blood, taken from a patient treated with radiotherapy plus ipilimumab. V gene TRBV5-5 combines with J gene TRBJ2-5, with TRBD2 as a possible D gene (5 bases). CDR3 DNA: TGTGCCAGCAGCTTAAGCGGCCCATCCCAATGGGAGACCCAGTACTTC. This sequence encodes CASSLSGPSQWETQYF.